The 9 T cell receptor beta chains presented below share a single source sample, sequenced in a study of shared clonotypes between healthy human individuals (dated by TCRdb to 2018 to 2021). The method was the immunoSEQ multiplex PCR assay. TCRdb took over this immuneACCESS table, retaining in-frame rearrangements with V and J assigned. Such tables are incomplete; in checked studies, under half of the missing clones stem from an unresolved V gene, and the remainder is unexplained. The sample records around 990,000 clones, about 80% of which are singletons. Of the sample, 0.85% to 1% falls within the top ten clones. Sequencing was performed on memory CD4+ T cells from PBMCs. In light of the paper, this sample's cell subset or site label describes: CD45RA-negative fraction. The receptors derive from a man aged 18 to 35 in good health. Some clones in this sample may be carry-over from other donors' samples.

The rearrangement links TRBV2 to TRBJ2-5; maybe TRBD2 (6 bases). Trimming left V 6 bases short and J 1 base short, with 9 bases between. Germline values: CDR1 SNHLY, CDR2 FYNNEI. The CDR3 sequence is 13 residues long. DNA of the CDR3: TGTGCCAGCAGGGCTAGCGCCCAAGAGACCCAGTACTTC. Protein product: CASRASAQETQYF.

Remarks on this clone: Other DNA sequences within the sample encode an identical CDR3. This rearrangement joins TRBV9 to TRBJ1-3; D gene unclear. The germline V gene encodes CDR1 SGDLS and CDR2 YYNGEE. The CDR3 totals 15 residues. Trimming took 0 bases from V and 0 from J, leaving 7 bases between them. CDR3 sequence: CASSVEGFSGNTIYF. CDR3 DNA sequence: TGTGCCAGCAGCGTAGAAGGTTTCTCTGGAAACACCATATATTTT.

This chain uses TRBV11-1 with TRBJ1-1; 7 nucleotides align to TRBD1. Germline lookup yields CDR1 SGHAT and CDR2 FQDESV (reference sequence). With V trimmed by 2 bases and J by 7 bases, 13 bases remained unmatched. This CDR3 spans 16 amino acids. CDR3 sequence: CASSLLTNSGTDEAFF. CDR3 coding DNA: TGTGCCAGCAGCTTACTTACCAACTCAGGGACAGATGAAGCTTTCTTT.

The chain recombines TRBV5-6 with TRBJ1-5, with TRBD1 identical over 7 bases. The J segment lost 0 bases and the V segment lost 0 bases, leaving 3 bases of the junction unmatched. Germline loops: CDR1 SGHDT, CDR2 YYEEEE. This CDR3 is built from 16 residues. For the CDR3, the DNA is TGTGCCAGCAGCTTGGCCCGACAGGGTAGCAATCAGCCCCAGCATTTT. Amino acids: CASSLARQGSNQPQHF.

There are many counts of this clone. This chain connects TRBV18 to TRBJ1-5, with no clear D. Germline V gives CDR1 KGHSH, CDR2 LQKENI. With 3 bases removed from V and 1 base from J, the gap between germline ends came to 13 bases. The CDR3 length is 16 residues. The CDR3 DNA reads TGTGCCAGCTCACCGGGTGGGAGAACGAGCAATCAGCCCCAGCATTTT. As protein: CASSPGGRTSNQPQHF. The full variable domain, with the rest looked up from reference TRBV18 and TRBJ1-5, is NAGVMQNPRHLVRRRGQEARLRCSPMKGHSHVYWYRQLPEEGLKFMVYLQKENIIDESGMPKERFSAEFPKEGPSILRIQQVVRGDSAAYFCASSPGGRTSNQPQHFGDGTRLSIL.

This rearrangement joins TRBV10-3 to TRBJ1-1; TRBD1 matches 7 bases. Looked up from germline, CDR1 is ENHRY and CDR2 is SYGVKD. Unmatched junction bases numbered 1, after V lost 2 bases and J lost 4 bases. The CDR3 is 13 amino acids. CDR3 coding DNA: TGTGCCATCAGTGAGCCAGGGGGCACTGAAGCTTTCTTT. Translation: CAISEPGGTEAFF.

This chain links TRBV5-1 with TRBJ2-7; 7 bases align to TRBD1. V lost 4 bases and J lost 0; bases outside the gene matches: 10. CDR1 is SGHRS and CDR2 is YFSETQ in the germline V gene. The length of the CDR3 is 16 residues. CDR3 DNA: TGCGCCAGCAGCCGTTGGATACGGGACAGCTCCTACGAGCAGTACTTC. Residues: CASSRWIRDSSYEQYF.

On this clone: This sample also contains other DNA sequences that code for the same CDR3. V is TRBV5-1 and J is TRBJ2-1, with 8 bases that match TRBD2. The germline CDR1 and CDR2 sequences are SGHRS and YFSETQ. This CDR3 is 14 amino acids long. V was clipped by 0 bases and J by 8 bases; unmatched bases: 4. The CDR3 bases are TGCGCCAGCAGCTTGGTTGCGACTAGCGATGAGCAGTTCTTC. Protein product: CASSLVATSDEQFF.

V and J are TRBV4-3 and TRBJ2-3; the D gene is possibly TRBD1 (6 bases). CDR3 length: 16 amino acids. The V end was cut by 4 bases, the J end by 4 bases, with 18 bases between. Germline V gives CDR1 LGHNA, CDR2 YSLEER. The CDR3 sequence is CASSLLATGTADTQYF. The DNA of the CDR3 is TGCGCCAGCAGCCTACTTGCGACAGGTACTGCAGATACGCAGTATTTT.